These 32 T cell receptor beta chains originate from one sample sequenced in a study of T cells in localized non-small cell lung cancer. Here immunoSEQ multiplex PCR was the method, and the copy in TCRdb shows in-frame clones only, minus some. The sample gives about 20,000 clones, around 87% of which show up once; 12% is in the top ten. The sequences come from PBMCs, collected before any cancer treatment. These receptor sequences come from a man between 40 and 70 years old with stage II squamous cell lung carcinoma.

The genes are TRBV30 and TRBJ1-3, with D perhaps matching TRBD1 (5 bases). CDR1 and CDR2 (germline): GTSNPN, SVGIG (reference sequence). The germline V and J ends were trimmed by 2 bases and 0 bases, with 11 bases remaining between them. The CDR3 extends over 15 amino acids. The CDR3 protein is CAWSKTGFSGNTIYF. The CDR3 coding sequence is TGTGCCTGGAGTAAAACAGGTTTCTCTGGAAACACCATATATTTT. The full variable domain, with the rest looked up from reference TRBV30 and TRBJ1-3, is SQTIHQWPATLVQPVGSPLSLECTVEGTSNPNLYWYRQAAGRGLQLLFYSVGIGQISSEVPQNLSASRPQDRQFILSSKKLLLSDSGFYLCAWSKTGFSGNTIYFGEGSWLTVV.

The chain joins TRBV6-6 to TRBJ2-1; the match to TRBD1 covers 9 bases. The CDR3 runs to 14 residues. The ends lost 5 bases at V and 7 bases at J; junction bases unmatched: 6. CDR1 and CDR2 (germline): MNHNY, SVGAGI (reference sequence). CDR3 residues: CASSTGQGLNEQFF. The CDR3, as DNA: TGTGCCAGCAGTACGGGACAGGGTTTGAATGAGCAGTTCTTC.

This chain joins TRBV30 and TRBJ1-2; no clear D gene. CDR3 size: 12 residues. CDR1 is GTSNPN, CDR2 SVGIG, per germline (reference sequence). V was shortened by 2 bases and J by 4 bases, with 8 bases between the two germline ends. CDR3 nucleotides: TGTGCCTGGAGTCGACAAGCCTATGGCTACACCTTC. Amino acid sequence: CAWSRQAYGYTF.

The CDR3: CASKEGLAAYEQYF. CDR3 coding DNA: TGTGCCAGCAAGGAGGGCCTAGCGGCCTACGAGCAGTACTTC. This chain joins TRBV6-1 and TRBJ2-7, with 7 bases matching TRBD2. This CDR3 spans 14 amino acids. V lost 7 bases, J lost 2 bases, and 8 bases stayed unmatched. Germline CDR1 MNHNS, CDR2 SASEGT.

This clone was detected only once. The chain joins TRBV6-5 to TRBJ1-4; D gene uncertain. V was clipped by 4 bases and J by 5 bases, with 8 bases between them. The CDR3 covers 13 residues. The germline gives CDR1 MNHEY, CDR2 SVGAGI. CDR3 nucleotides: TGTGCCAGCAGTTGGGATGGGAATGAAAAACTGTTTTTT. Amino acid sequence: CASSWDGNEKLFF.

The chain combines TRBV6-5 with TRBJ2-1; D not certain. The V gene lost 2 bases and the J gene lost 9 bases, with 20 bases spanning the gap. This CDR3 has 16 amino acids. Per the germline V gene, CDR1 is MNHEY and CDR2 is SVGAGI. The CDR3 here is CASSYRFSSLVSEQFF. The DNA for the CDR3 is TGTGCCAGCAGTTACCGATTTTCCTCCTTAGTCTCTGAGCAGTTCTTC.

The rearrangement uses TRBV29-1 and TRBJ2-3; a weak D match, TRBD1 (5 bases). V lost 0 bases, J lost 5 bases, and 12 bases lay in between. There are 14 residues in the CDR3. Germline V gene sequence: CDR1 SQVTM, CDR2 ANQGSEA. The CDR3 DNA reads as TGCAGCGTTGAAGATTTAGGGGTTGGAGATACGCAGTATTTT. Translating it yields CSVEDLGVGDTQYF.

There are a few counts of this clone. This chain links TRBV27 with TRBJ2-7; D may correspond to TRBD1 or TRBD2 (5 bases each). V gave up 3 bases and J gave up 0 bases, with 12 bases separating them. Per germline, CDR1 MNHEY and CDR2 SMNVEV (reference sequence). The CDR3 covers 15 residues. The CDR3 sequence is CASSLWGKSSYEQYF. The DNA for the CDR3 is TGTGCCAGCAGTTTGTGGGGGAAAAGCTCCTACGAGCAGTACTTC.

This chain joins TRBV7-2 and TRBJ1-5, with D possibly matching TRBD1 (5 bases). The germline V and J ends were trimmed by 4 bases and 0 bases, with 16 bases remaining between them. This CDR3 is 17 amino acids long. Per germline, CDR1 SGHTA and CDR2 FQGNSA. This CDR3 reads CASSSPFGTLSNQPQHF. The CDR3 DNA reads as TGTGCCAGCAGCTCCCCTTTCGGGACCCTTAGCAATCAGCCCCAGCATTTT. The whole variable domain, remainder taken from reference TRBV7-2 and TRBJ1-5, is GAGVSQSPSNKVTEKGKDVELRCDPISGHTALYWYRQSLGQGLEFLIYFQGNSAPDKSGLPSDRFSAERTGGSVSTLTIQRTQQEDSAVYLCASSSPFGTLSNQPQHFGDGTRLSIL.

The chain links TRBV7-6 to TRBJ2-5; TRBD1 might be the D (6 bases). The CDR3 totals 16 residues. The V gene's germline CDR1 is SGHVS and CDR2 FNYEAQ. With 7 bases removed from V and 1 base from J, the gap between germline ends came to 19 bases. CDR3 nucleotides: TGTGCCAGCATCCCTTCGTATTGGACAGCCCAAGAGACCCAGTACTTC. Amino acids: CASIPSYWTAQETQYF.

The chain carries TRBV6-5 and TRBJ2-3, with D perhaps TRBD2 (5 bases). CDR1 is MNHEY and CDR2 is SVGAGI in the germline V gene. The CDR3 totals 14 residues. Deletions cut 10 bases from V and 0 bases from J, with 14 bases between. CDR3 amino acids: CATRDSDSTDTQYF. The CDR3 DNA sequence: TGTGCCACCCGGGATAGCGATAGCACAGATACGCAGTATTTT.

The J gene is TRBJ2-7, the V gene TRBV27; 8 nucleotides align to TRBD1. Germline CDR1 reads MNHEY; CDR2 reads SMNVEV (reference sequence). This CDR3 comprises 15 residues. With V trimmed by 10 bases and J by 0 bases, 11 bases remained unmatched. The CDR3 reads CATGRPGGSSYEQYF. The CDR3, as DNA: TGTGCCACCGGCCGGCCAGGGGGCAGCTCCTACGAGCAGTACTTC.

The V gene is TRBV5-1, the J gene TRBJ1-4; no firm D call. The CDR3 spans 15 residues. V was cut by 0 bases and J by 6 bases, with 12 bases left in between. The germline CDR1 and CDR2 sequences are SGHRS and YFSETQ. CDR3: CASSLAGQRDEKLFF. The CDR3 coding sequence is TGCGCCAGCAGCTTGGCTGGCCAGCGTGATGAAAAACTGTTTTTT.

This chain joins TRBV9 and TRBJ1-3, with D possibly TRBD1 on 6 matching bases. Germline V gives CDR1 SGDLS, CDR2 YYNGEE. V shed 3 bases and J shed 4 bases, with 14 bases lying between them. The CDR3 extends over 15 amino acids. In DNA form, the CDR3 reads TGTGCCAGCAGCGGAGTAGGGGGAGGAGGAAACACCATATATTTT. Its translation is CASSGVGGGGNTIYF.

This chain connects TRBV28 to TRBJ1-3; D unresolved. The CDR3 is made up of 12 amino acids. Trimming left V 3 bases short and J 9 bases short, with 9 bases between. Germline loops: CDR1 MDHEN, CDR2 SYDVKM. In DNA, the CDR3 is TGTGCCAGCAGTTTTAGGGCGGGCACCATATATTTT. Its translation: CASSFRAGTIYF.

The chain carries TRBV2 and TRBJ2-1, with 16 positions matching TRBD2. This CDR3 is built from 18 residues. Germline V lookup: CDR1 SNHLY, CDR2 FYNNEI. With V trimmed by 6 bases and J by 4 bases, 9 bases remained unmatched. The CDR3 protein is CASRGGTSGRAAYNEQFF. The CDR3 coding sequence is TGTGCCAGCAGGGGAGGGACTAGCGGGAGGGCCGCATACAATGAGCAGTTCTTC.

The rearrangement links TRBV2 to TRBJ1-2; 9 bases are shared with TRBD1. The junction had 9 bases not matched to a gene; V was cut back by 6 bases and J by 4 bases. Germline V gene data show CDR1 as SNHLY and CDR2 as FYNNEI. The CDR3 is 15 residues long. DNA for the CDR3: TGTGCCAGCAGGGGCCGAACGGACAGGGGCTATGGCTACACCTTC. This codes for CASRGRTDRGYGYTF.

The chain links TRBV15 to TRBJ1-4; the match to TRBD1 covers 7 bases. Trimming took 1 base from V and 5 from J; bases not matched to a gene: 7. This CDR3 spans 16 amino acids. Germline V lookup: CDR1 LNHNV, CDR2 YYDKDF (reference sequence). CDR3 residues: CATSRAEGARNEKLFF. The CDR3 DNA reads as TGTGCCACCAGCAGAGCGGAGGGGGCACGGAATGAAAAACTGTTTTTT.

CDR3 sequence: CSGTDSGYGYTF. CDR3 coding DNA: TGCAGCGGAACCGATTCGGGCTATGGCTACACCTTC. The J gene is TRBJ1-2, the V gene TRBV29-1; D gene uncertain. Trimming took 7 bases from V and 4 from J, leaving 13 bases between them. The germline V gene encodes CDR1 SQVTM and CDR2 ANQGSEA. The CDR3 is made up of 12 amino acids.

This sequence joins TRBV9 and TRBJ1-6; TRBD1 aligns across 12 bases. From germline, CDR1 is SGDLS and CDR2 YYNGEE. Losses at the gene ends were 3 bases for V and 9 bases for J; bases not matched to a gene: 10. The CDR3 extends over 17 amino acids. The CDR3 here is CASSGYGTGGVGSPLHF. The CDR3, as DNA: TGTGCCAGCAGCGGTTATGGGACAGGGGGCGTGGGTTCACCCCTCCACTTT.

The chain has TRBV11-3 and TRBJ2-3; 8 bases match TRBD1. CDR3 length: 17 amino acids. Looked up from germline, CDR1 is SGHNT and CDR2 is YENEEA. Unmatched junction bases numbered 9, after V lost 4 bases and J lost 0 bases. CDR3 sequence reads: CASSSRTGTGSTDTQYF. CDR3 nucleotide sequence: TGTGCCAGCAGCTCTAGAACCGGGACAGGTAGCACAGATACGCAGTATTTT.

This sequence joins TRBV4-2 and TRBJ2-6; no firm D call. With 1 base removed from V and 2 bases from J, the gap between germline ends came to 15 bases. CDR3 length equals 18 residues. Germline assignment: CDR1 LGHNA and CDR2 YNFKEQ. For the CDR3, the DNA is TGTGCCAGCAGCCAAGCACCCACCGGTAGGACTGGGGCCAACGTCCTGACTTTC. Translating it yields CASSQAPTGRTGANVLTF.

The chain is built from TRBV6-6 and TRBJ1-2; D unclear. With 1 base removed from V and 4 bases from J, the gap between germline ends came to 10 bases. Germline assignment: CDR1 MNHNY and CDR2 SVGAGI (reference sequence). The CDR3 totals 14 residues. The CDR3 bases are TGTGCCAGCAGTTACTTCCCGGTTACCTATGGCTACACCTTC. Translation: CASSYFPVTYGYTF.

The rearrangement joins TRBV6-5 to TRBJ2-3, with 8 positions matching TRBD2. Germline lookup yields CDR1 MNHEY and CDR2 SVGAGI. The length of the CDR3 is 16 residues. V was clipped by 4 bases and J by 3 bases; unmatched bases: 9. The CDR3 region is CASSSPTGGGTDTQYF. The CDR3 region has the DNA TGTGCCAGCAGTTCCCCGACCGGGGGGGGAACAGATACGCAGTATTTT.

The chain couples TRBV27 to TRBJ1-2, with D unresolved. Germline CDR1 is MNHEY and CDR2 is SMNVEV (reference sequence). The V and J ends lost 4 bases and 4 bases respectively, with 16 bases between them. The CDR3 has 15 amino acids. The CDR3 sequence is CASSSTPRGIYGYTF. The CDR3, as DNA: TGTGCCAGCAGTTCGACACCTCGCGGGATCTATGGCTACACCTTC.

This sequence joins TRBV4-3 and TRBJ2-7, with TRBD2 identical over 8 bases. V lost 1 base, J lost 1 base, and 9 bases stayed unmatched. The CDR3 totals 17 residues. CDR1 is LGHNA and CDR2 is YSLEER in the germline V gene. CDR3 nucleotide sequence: TGCGCCAGCAGCCAAGCCCTAACGGGAGGGACTTCCTACGAGCAGTACTTC. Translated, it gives CASSQALTGGTSYEQYF.

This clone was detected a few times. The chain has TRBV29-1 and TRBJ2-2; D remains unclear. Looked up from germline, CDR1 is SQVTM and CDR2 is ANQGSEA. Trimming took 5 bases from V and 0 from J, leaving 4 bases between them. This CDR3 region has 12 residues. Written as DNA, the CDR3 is TGCAGCGTTAGAACGAACACCGGGGAGCTGTTTTTT. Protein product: CSVRTNTGELFF.

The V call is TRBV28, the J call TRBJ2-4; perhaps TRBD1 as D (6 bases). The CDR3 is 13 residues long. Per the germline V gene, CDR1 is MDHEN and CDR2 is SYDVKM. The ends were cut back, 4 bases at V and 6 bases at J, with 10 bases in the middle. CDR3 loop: CASSSGVGNIQYF. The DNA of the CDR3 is TGTGCCAGCAGTTCAGGGGTTGGAAACATTCAGTACTTC.

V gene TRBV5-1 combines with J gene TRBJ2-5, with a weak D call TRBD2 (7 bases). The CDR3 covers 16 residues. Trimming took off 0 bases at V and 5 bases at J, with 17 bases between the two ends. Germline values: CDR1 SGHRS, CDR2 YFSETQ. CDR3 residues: CASSLVLGGPGETQYF. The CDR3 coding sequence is TGCGCCAGCAGCTTGGTGTTGGGGGGGCCAGGGGAGACCCAGTACTTC.

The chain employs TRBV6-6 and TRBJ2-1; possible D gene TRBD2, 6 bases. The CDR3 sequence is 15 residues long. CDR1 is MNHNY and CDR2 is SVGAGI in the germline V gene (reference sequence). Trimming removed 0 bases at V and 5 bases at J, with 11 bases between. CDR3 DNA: TGTGCCAGCAGTTACTCTCTAGCGAGCAACAATGAGCAGTTCTTC. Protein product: CASSYSLASNNEQFF.

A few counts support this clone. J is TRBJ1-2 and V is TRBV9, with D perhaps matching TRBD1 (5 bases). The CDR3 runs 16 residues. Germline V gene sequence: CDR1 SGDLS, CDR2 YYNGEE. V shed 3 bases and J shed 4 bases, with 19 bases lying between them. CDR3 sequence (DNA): TGTGCCAGCAGCGCACCAAGGGACCCCGTAGGCTATGGCTACACCTTC. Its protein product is CASSAPRDPVGYGYTF.

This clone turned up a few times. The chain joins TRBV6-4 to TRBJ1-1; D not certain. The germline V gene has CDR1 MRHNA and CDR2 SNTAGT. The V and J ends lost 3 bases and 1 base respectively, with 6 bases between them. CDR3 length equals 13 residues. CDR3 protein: CASSEKPNTEAFF. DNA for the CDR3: TGTGCCAGCAGTGAGAAGCCGAACACTGAAGCTTTCTTT.